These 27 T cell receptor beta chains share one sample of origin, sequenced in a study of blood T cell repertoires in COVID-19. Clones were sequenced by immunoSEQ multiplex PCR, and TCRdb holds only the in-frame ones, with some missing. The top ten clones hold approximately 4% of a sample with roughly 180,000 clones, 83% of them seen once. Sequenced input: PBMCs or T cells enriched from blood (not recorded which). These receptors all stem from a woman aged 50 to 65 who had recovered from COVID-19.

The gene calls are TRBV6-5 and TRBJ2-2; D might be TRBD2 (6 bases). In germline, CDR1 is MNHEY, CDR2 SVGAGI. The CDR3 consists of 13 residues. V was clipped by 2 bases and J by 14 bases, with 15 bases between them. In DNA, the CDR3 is TGTGCCAGCAGTTACGAACGCAGGGAGGTACTGTTTTTT. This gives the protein CASSYERREVLFF.

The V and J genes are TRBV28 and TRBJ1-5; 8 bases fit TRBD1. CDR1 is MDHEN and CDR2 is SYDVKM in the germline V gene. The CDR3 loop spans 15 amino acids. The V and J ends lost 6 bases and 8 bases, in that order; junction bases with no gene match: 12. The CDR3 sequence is CASSPPPNRGKPQHF. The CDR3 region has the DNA TGTGCCAGCAGCCCACCTCCCAACAGGGGGAAGCCCCAGCATTTT.

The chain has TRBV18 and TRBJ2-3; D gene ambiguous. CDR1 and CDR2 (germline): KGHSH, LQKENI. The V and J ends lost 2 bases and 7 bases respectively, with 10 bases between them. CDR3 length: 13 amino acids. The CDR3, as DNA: TGTGCCAGCTCACCAAGCGTGTCGAATACGCAGTATTTT. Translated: CASSPSVSNTQYF.

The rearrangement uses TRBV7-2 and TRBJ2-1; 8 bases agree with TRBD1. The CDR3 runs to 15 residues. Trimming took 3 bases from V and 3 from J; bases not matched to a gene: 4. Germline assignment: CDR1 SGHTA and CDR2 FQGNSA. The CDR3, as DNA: TGTGCCAGCAGCTTGGACAGGGCAGACTACAATGAGCAGTTCTTC. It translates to CASSLDRADYNEQFF.

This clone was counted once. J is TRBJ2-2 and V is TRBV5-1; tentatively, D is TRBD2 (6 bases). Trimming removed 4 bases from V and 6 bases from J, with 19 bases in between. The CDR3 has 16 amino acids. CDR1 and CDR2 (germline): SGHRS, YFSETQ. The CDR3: CASSGGTRWGSGELFF. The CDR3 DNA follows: TGCGCCAGCAGCGGGGGGACGCGCTGGGGATCCGGGGAGCTGTTTTTT.

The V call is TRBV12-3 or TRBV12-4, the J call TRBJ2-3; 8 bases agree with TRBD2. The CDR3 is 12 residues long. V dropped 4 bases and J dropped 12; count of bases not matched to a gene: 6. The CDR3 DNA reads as TGTGCCAGCAGTTCCCGGGGGGGGCCTCAGTATTTT. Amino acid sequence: CASSSRGGPQYF.

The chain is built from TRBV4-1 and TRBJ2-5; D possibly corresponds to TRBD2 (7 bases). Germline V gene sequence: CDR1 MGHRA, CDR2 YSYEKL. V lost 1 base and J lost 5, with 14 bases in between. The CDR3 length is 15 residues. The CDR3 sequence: CASSQGRGRVETQYF. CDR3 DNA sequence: TGCGCCAGCAGCCAAGGGCGGGGGCGGGTCGAGACCCAGTACTTC.

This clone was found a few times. For the CDR3, the DNA is TGTGCCATCAGGCTTCTAGGGGCTTACAATGAGCAGTTCTTC. Protein: CAIRLLGAYNEQFF. The chain links TRBV10-3 to TRBJ2-1; tentative D call: TRBD1 (5 bases). The CDR3 contains 14 residues. CDR1 is ENHRY, CDR2 SYGVKD, per germline. V was shortened by 6 bases and J by 4 bases, with 13 bases between the two germline ends.

The CDR3: CASSQEPGTGGDGYTF. As DNA, the CDR3 is TGCGCCAGCAGCCAAGAGCCCGGGACAGGGGGCGATGGCTACACCTTC. This chain uses TRBV4-1 with TRBJ1-2, with 12 bases matching TRBD1. The CDR3 is made up of 16 amino acids. CDR1 and CDR2 from the germline V gene are MGHRA and YSYEKL. The J segment lost 6 bases and the V segment lost 0 bases, leaving 5 bases of the junction unmatched.

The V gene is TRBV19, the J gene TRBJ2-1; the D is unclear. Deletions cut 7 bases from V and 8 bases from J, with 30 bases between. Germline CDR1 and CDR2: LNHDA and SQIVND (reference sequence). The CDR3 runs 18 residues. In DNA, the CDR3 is TGTGCCAGTACCCCCGGGTCGGCGGAGAGGCCCGCCGTGTATGAGCAGTTCTTC. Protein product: CASTPGSAERPAVYEQFF.

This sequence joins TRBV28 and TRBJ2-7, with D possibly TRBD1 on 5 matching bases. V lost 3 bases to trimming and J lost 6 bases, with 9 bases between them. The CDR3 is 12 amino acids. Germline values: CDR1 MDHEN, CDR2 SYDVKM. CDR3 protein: CASSFRGTEQYV. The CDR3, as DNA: TGTGCCAGCAGTTTTAGGGGAACCGAGCAGTACGTC.

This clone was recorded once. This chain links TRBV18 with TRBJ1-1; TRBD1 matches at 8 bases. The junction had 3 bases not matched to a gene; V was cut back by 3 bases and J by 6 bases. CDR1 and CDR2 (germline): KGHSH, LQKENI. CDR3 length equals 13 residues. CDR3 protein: CASSPQGASEAFF. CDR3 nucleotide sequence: TGTGCCAGCTCACCCCAGGGGGCTTCTGAAGCTTTCTTT.

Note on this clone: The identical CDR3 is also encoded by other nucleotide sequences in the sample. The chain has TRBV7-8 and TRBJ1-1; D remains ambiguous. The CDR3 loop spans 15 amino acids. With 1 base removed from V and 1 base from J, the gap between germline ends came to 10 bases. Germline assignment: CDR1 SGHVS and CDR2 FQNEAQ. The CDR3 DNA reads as TGTGCCAGCAGCTTAGACAGAATTGGGAACACTGAAGCTTTCTTT. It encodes CASSLDRIGNTEAFF.

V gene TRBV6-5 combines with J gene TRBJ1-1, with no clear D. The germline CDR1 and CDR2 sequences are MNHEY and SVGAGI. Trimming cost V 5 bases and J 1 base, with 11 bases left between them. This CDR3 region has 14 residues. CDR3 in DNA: TGTGCCAGCAGTACGCCAGGCGAGAACACTGAAGCTTTCTTT. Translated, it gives CASSTPGENTEAFF.

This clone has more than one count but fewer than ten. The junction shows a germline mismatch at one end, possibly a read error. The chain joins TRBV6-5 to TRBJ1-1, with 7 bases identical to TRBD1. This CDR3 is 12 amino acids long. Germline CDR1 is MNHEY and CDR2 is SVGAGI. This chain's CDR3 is CATTQGNAEAFF. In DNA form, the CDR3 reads TGTGCCACCACACAGGGGAACGCTGAAGCTTTCTTT.

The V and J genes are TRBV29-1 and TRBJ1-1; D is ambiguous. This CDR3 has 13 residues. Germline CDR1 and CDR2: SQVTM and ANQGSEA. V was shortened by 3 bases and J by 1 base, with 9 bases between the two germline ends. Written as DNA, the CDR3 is TGCAGCGTTGATGACGGAGGGAACACTGAAGCTTTCTTT. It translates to CSVDDGGNTEAFF.

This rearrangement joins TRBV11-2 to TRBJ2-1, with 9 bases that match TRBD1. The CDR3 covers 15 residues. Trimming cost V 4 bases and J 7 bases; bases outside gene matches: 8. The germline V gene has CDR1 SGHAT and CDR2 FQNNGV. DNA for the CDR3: TGTGCCAGCAGCTCCACGACAGGGGGGGGGAATGAGCAGTTCTTC. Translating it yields CASSSTTGGGNEQFF.

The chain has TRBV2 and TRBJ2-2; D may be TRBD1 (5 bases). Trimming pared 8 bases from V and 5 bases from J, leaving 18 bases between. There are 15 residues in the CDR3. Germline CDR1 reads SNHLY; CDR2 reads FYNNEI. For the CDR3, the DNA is TGTGCCAGCGCCCTGGTCGGACACCTAACCGGGGAGCTGTTTTTT. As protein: CASALVGHLTGELFF. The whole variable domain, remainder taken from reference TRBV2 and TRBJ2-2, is EPEVTQTPSHQVTQMGQEVILRCVPISNHLYFYWYRQILGQKVEFLVSFYNNEISEKSEIFDDQFSVERPDGSNFTLKIRSTKLEDSAMYFCASALVGHLTGELFFGEGSRLTVL.

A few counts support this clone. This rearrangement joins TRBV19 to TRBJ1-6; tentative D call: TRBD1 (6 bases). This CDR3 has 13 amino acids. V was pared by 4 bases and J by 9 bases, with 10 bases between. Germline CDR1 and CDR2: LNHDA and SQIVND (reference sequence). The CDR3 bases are TGTGCCAGTAGTACCCACAGGGCTTCACCCCTCCACTTT. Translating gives CASSTHRASPLHF.

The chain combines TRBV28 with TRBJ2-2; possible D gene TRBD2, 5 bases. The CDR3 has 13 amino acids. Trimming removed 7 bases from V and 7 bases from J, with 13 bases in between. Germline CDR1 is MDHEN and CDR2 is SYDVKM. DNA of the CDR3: TGTGCCAGCATTCCTAGCTTCCACGGGGAGCTGTTTTTT. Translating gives CASIPSFHGELFF.

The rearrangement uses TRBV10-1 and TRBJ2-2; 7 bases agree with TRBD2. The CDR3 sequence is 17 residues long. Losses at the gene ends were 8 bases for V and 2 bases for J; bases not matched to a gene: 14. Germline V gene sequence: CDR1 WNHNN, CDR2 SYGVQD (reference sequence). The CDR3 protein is CASQRAGVGRNTGELFF. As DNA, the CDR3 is TGCGCCAGCCAACGGGCGGGAGTCGGGAGAAACACCGGGGAGCTGTTTTTT.

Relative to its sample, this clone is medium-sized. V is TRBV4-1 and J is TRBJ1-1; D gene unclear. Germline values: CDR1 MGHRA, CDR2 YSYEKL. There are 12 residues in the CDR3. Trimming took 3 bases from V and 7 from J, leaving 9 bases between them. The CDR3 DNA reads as TGCGCCAGCAGCCAGGGCAGCGGTGAAGCTTTCTTT. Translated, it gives CASSQGSGEAFF.

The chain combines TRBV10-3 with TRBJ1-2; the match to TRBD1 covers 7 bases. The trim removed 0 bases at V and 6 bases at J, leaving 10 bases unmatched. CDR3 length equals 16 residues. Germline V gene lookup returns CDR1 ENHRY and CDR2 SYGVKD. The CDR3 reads CAISESWAGGTNGYTF. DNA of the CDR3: TGTGCCATCAGTGAGTCATGGGCAGGGGGAACGAATGGCTACACCTTC.

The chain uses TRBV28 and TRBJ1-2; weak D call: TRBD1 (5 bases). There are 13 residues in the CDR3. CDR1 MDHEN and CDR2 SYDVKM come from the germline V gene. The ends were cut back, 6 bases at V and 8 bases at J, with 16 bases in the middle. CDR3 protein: CASSTIQGYGYTF. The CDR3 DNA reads TGTGCCAGCAGCACAATTCAGGGATACGGCTACACCTTC.

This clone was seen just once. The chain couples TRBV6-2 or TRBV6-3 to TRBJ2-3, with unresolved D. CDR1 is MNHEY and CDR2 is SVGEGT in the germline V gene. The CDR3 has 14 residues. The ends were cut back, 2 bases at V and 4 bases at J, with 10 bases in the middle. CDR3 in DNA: TGTGCCAGCAGTTACGGTAGTTTCGCAGATACGCAGTATTTT. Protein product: CASSYGSFADTQYF.

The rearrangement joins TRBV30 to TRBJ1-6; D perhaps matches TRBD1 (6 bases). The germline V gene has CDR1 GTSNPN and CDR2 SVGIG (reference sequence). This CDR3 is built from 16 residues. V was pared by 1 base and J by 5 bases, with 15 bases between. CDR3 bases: TGTGCCTGGAGTGATCGAACAGGGACCGATAATTCACCCCTCCACTTT. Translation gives CAWSDRTGTDNSPLHF.

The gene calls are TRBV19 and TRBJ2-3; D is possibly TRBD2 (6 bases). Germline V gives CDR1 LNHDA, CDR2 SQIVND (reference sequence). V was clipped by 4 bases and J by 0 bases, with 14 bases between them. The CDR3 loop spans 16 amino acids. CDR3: CASSTYSGASTDTQYF. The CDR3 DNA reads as TGTGCCAGTAGTACCTATAGCGGAGCTAGCACAGATACGCAGTATTTT. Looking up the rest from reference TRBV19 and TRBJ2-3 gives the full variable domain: DGGITQSPKYLFRKEGQNVTLSCEQNLNHDAMYWYRQDPGQGLRLIYYSQIVNDFQKGDIAEGYSVSREKKESFPLTVTSAQKNPTAFYLCASSTYSGASTDTQYFGPGTRLTVL.